This T cell receptor beta chain was recovered during a study of blood T cell repertoires in COVID-19. Study as a whole: COVID-19 samples from acute and convalescent phases originated in the United States, Italy and Spain. PBMCs, B-cell-depleted T cells, or T cells were the source of the cDNA or gDNA that made up the material.

Authors' data handling: The authors estimated nucleated cell counts from reference gene primer amplification. Sequencing used immunoSEQ multiplex PCR; TCRdb keeps in-frame clones, though not all of them. From that table come the V and J calls and clone size; the DNA was used to work out D and trimming. The sample carries fewer than 300,000 clones, 85% to 90% recorded once. This CDR3 spans 16 amino acids. V was clipped by 1 base and J by 2 bases; unmatched bases: 4. The germline gives CDR1 KGHSH, CDR2 LQKENI. The rearrangement joins TRBV18 to TRBJ2-4; 8 bases are a match to TRBD1. The receptor comes from a woman aged 45-65 years with COVID-19, enrolled during active disease. Input material: peripheral blood. CDR3 DNA: TGTGCCAGCTCACCACAGACAGGGGCCTCCAAAAACATTCAGTACTTC. Protein sequence: CASSPQTGASKNIQYF. The variable domain in full, with the rest retrieved from reference TRBV18 and TRBJ2-4, is NAGVMQNPRHLVRRRGQEARLRCSPMKGHSHVYWYRQLPEEGLKFMVYLQKENIIDESGMPKERFSAEFPKEGPSILRIQQVVRGDSAAYFCASSPQTGASKNIQYFGAGTRLSVL.